The clone carrying this TCR beta chain was counted at least ten times. TCRdb redid the calling of the 5' RACE reads with MiXCR, one entry per CDR3 protein. Found here are tens of thousands of distinct CDR3 sequences, about 5.3% of them singletons; the top ten hold about 5.4%. The source of the sample is a study of early T cells in non-severe SARS-CoV-2 infection. Study in general: Bulk RNA from unsorted whole blood was sequenced; chains were unpaired.

Germline assignment: CDR1 SGHAT and CDR2 FQNNGV. Trimming took off 3 bases at V and 0 bases at J, with 12 bases between the two ends. The CDR3 contains 15 residues. The clonotype comes from an adult who was a healthcare worker with PCR-confirmed SARS-CoV-2 infection or an uninfected control (not recorded which). Sequenced here: whole blood, sampled at baseline. This sequence joins TRBV11-2 and TRBJ2-7; D remains ambiguous. CDR3 nucleotides: TGTGCCAGCAGCTTTGCGTTGATTAGCTCCTACGAGCAGTACTTC. Protein: CASSFALISSYEQYF.